The subject of this entry is one TCR beta chain. Antigen specificity is unknown. This entry comes from a study of identical twins. Template switching created a universal primer site, and the cDNA included unique molecular identifiers. In TCRdb, the 5' RACE reads were re-called with MiXCR into one record per CDR3 protein. The table lists around 530,000 distinct CDR3 sequences, roughly 15% of them singletons. V lost 4 bases and J lost 3, with 19 bases in between. Germline values: CDR1 DFQATT, CDR2 SNEGSKA (reference sequence). CDR3 size: 15 residues. Broader study findings: Insertion counts were lower in abundant cord blood beta clonotypes, a trend that memory repertoires did not show.

This same sample was also part of a study on yellow fever vaccine responses in identical twins.

The sequence was collected from a woman aged 18-29 years in good health. The rearrangement uses TRBV20-1 and TRBJ2-7; D may be TRBD1 (9 bases). Sequencing was carried out using CD4+ T cells sorted from blood. The CDR3 sequence: CSATAGGQGYYEQYF. The CDR3 bases are TGCAGTGCTACGGCGGGGGGACAGGGCTACTACGAGCAGTACTTC.